The TCR beta chain described here comes from a study of CD8+ T cells in alopecia areata. Study-wide background: Scoring treated patients' severity relied on the percentage of scalp area affected.

The treatment: oral pan-JAK inhibitor, 5-10 mg twice daily. Sequencing used cDNA as its template, made by extracting RNA and reverse transcribing it. Repertoires were generated with immunoSEQ multiplex PCR, while TCRdb's copy carries only in-frame clones and drops some. The sample carries some 220,000 clones, about 57% recorded once. The CDR3 sequence is 13 residues long. In germline, CDR1 is SQVTM, CDR2 ANQGSEA. V lost 2 bases to trimming and J lost 5 bases, with 11 bases between them. The study, taken as a whole, reports: Scalp and blood retained many expanded lesional clones during tofacitinib.

Points on this clone: Its target is unknown.

This TCR was recovered from a human donor with alopecia areata. The starting material was CD4+ T cells sorted from blood, obtained at week 4, from a patient treated with tofacitinib. The chain recombines TRBV29-1 with TRBJ2-3; D is ambiguous. CDR3: CSVEFGYRDTQYF. CDR3 DNA sequence: TGCAGCGTTGAATTTGGGTATAGAGATACGCAGTATTTT.